This T cell receptor beta chain was retrieved from a study of T cells in tuberculosis. Overall study: A South African cohort included IGRA-negative adolescents, latently infected IGRA-positive adolescents and adults with active tuberculosis. Study-level points and caveats: Smaller alpha distances in active tuberculosis partly reflected shorter CDR3-alpha lengths.

The germline V gene encodes CDR1 SNHLY and CDR2 FYNNEI. V was pared by 7 bases and J by 0 bases, with 25 bases between. The CDR3 sequence is 19 residues long. Points on this clone: Its specificity is not known.

Data came from immunoSEQ multiplex PCR; TCRdb stores just in-frame clones and leaves some out. The sample shows 25,000 to 40,000 clones, just under 95% of them seen only once. On average about 92,000 T cells per donor were immunosequenced. Sequencing used PBMCs. The TCR sequence derives from a donor aged 10-35 years with latent tuberculosis or without tuberculosis infection. Some clones in this sample may be carry-over from other donors' samples. The chain couples TRBV2 to TRBJ1-3; perhaps TRBD1 as D (6 bases). The CDR3 spells CASTAKTGTQELSGNTIYF. For the CDR3, the DNA is TGTGCCAGCACCGCCAAGACCGGGACACAAGAACTCTCTGGAAACACCATATATTTT.